This TCR beta chain was found in a study of shared clonotypes between healthy human individuals. Germline CDR1 SQVTM, CDR2 ANQGSEA. The CDR3 is 14 residues long. Trimming removed 3 bases from V and 6 bases from J; junction bases left unmatched: 5. It was CD45RO-negative cells, positively selected for CCR7, that made up naive CD8 cells, with terminally differentiated effector memory CD45RA+ cells excluded. Sequencing was performed with immunoSEQ multiplex PCR; in TCRdb, only in-frame clones are kept and a portion is missing. The sample has hundreds of thousands of clones, about 95% seen once. The TCR sequence derives from a woman in her twenties or thirties in good health. The sample comprised naive CD8+ T cells sorted from blood. V gene TRBV29-1 combines with J gene TRBJ2-2; 9 bases match TRBD2. Written as DNA, the CDR3 is TGCAGCGTTGACGCGGGAGGGTTTGCCGGGGAGCTGTTTTTT. It translates to CSVDAGGFAGELFF.